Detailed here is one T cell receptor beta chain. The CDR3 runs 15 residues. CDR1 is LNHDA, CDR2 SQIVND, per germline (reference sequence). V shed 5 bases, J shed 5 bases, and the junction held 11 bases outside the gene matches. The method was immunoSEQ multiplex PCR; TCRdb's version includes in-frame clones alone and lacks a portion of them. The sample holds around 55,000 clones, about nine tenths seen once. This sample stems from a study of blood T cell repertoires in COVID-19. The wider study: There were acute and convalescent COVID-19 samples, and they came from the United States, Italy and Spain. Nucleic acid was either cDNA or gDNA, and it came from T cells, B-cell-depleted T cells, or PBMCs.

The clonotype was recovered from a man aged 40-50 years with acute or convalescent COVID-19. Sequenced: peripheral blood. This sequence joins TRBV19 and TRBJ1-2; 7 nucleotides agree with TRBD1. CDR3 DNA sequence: TGTGCCAGTAGTTATCGGGACAGTCCTATTTATGGCTACACCTTC. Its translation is CASSYRDSPIYGYTF.